The T cell receptor beta chain described here comes from a study of blood T cells in healthy people across ages. Study-level results: Long-lived donors had more naive CD4+ cells and higher diversity than aged donors.

With a J-beta primer mix and a sample-barcoded 5' primer, a second PCR ran roughly 7 to 11 cycles. Tagging of each cDNA molecule was performed by a template-switch adaptor with 12 random nucleotides. TCRdb reanalysed the 5' RACE reads using MiXCR and keeps one entry per CDR3 protein. The repertoire has 540,000 or so distinct CDR3 sequences, 27% of them found once; the top ten carry about 18%. There are a few counts of this clonotype. Its antigen remains unknown. Germline is not matched at one junction end, which may reflect a read error. Total RNA extraction produced at least 6 micrograms (per sample) for the study. Germline V lookup: CDR1 KGHDR, CDR2 SFDVKD. This CDR3 is built from 17 residues.

V gene TRBV24-1 combines with J gene TRBJ2-3; 9 nucleotides line up with TRBD1. The TCR comes from a woman aged 70 to 79 in good health. What was sequenced was blood. CDR3 sequence: CATSDPPGQGSTDTQCF. The CDR3 DNA is TGTGCCACCAGTGATCCGCCGGGACAGGGTTCCACAGATACGCAGTGTTTT.